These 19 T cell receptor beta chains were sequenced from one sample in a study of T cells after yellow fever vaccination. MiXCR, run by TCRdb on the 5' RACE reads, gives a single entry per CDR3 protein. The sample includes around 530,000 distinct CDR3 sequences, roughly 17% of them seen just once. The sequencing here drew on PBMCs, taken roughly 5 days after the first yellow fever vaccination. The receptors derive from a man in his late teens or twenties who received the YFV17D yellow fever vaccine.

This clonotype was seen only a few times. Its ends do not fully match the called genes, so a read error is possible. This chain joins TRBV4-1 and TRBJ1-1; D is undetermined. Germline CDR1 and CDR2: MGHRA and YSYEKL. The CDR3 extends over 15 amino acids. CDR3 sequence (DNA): TGCGCGAGCAGCCAAGAAGGTCCGCCGGGCACTGAAGCTTTCTTT. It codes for CASSQEGPPGTEAFF.

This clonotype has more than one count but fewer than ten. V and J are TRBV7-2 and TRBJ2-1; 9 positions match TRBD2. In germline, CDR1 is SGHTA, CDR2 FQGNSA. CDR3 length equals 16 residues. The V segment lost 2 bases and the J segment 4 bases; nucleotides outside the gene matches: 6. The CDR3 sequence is CASSLNWRGGYNEQFF. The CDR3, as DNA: TGTGCCAGCAGCTTAAATTGGCGGGGGGGATACAATGAGCAGTTCTTC.

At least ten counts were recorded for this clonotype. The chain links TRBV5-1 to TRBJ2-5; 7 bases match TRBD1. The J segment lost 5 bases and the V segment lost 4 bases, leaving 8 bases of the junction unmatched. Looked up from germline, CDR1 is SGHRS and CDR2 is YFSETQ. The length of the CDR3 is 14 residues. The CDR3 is CASSPTGRAETQYF. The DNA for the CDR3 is TGCGCCAGCAGCCCGACAGGGCGAGCGGAGACCCAGTACTTC.

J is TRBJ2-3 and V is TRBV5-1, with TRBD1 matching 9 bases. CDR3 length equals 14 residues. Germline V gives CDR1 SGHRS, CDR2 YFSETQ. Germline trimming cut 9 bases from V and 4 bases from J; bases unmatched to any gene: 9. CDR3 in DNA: TGCGCCATCGCGGGACAGGGCGGTTCAGATACGCAGTATTTT. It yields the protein CAIAGQGGSDTQYF. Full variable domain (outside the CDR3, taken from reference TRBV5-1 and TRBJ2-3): KAGVTQTPRYLIKTRGQQVTLSCSPISGHRSVSWYQQTPGQGLQFLFEYFSETQRNKGNFPGRFSGRQFSNSRSEMNVSTLELGDSALYLCAIAGQGGSDTQYFGPGTRLTVL.

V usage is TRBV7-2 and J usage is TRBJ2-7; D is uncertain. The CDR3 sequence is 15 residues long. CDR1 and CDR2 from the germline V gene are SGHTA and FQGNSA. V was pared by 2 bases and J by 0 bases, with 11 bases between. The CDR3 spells CASSLSRRTSYEQYF. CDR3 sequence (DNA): TGTGCCAGCAGCTTATCGCGGCGGACCTCCTACGAGCAGTACTTC.

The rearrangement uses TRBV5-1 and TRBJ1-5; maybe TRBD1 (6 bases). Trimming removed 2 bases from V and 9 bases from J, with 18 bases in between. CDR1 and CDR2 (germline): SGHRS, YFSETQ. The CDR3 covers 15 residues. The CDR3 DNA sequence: TGCGCCAGCAGCTTACAGGGTCAGGCAGAACGGCCCCAGCATTTT. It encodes CASSLQGQAERPQHF.

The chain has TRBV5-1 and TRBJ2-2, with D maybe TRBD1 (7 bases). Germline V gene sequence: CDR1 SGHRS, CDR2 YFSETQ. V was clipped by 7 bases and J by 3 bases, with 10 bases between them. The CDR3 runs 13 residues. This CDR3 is CASQGDYTGELFF. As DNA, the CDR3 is TGCGCCAGCCAGGGGGACTACACCGGGGAGCTGTTTTTT.

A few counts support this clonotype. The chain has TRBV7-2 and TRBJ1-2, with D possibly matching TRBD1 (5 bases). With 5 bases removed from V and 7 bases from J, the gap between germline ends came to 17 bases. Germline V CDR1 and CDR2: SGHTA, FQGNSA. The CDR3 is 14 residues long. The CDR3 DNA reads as TGTGCCAGCAGCCCCCGGGGGGGGAATAGTGGCTACACCTTC. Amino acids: CASSPRGGNSGYTF.

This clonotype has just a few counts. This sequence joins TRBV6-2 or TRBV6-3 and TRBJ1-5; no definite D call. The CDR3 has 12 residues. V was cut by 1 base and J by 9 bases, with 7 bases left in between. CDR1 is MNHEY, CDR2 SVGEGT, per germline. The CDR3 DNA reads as TGTGCCAGCAGTTACTTTTTCGGGCCCCAGCATTTT. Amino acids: CASSYFFGPQHF.

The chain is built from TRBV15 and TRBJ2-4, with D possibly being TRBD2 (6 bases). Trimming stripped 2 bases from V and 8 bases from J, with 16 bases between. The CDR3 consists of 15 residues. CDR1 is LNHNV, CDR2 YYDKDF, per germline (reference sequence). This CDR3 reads CATSRLGLYGDIQYF. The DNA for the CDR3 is TGTGCCACCAGCAGATTGGGACTTTACGGGGACATTCAGTACTTC.

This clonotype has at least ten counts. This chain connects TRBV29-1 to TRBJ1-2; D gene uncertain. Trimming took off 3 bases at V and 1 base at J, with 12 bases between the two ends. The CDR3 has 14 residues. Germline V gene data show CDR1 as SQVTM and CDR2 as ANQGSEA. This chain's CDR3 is CSVDLARSNYGYTF. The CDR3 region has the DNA TGCAGCGTTGATCTCGCCCGAAGTAACTATGGCTACACCTTC.

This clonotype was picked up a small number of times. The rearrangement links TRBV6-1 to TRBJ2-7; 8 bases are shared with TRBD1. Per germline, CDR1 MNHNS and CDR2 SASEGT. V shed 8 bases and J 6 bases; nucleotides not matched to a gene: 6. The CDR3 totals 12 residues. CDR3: CASSLTGVEQYV. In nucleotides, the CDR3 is TGTGCCAGCTCTCTGACAGGGGTCGAGCAGTACGTC.

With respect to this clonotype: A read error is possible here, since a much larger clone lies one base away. Here the CDR3 DNA reads TGTGCCAGCAGCTTAAGCTCTCGGGCGCTGTACTTC. This sequence encodes CASSLSSRALYF. V and J are TRBV7-2 and TRBJ2-5; D ambiguous. Germline V gene sequence: CDR1 SGHTA, CDR2 FQGNSA. V lost 2 bases and J lost 13, with 14 bases in between. The length of the CDR3 is 12 residues.

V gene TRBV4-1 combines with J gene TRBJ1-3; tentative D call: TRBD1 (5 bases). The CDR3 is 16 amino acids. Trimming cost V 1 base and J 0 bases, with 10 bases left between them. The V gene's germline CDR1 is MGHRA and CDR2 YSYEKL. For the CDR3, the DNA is TGCGCCAGCAGCCAAGGGCCAGGGAGCTCTGGAAACACCATATATTTT. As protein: CASSQGPGSSGNTIYF.

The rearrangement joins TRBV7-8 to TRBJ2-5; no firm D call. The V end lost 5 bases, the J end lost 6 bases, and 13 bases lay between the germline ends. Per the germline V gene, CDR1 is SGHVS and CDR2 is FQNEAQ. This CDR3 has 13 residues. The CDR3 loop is CASSRPLSKTQYF. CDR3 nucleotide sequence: TGTGCCAGCAGCCGCCCGCTTTCCAAGACCCAGTACTTC.

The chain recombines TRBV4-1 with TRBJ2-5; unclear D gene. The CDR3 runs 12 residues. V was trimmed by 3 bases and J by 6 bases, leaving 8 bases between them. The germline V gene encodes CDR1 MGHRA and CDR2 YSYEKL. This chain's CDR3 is CASSHGTQTQYF. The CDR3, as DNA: TGCGCCAGCAGCCATGGAACTCAGACCCAGTACTTC.

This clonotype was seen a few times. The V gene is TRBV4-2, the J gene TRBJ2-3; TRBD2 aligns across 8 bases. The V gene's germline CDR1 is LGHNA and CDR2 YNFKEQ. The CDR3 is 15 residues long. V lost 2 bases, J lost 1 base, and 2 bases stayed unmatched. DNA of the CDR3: TGTGCCAGCAGCCAACGTAGCGGGGGCACAGATACGCAGTATTTT. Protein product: CASSQRSGGTDTQYF.

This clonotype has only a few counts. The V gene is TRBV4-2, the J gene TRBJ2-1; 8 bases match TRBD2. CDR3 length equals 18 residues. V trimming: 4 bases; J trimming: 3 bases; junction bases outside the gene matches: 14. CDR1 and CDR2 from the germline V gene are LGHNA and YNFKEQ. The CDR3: CASSPGGPLTHFYNEQFF. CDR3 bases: TGTGCCAGCAGCCCGGGGGGGCCGCTAACACACTTCTACAATGAGCAGTTCTTC.

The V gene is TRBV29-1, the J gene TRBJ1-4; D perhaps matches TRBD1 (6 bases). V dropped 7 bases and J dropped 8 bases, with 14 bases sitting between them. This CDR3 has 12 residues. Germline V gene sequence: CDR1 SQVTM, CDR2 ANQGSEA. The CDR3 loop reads CSAGGGSEKLFF. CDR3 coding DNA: TGCAGCGCTGGGGGGGGCAGCGAAAAACTGTTTTTT.